The 7 T cell receptor beta chains listed next were all sequenced from one sample in a study of blood T cell repertoires in COVID-19. Clones were read by immunoSEQ multiplex PCR, and TCRdb kept only the in-frame ones, dropping some. Of roughly 33,000 clones listed, just over 85% are singletons. The sequenced material came from peripheral blood. The receptors derive from a human donor in a cohort sampled during active COVID-19.

This clone was recorded a few times. This chain uses TRBV7-2 with TRBJ1-5; D not resolved. The V end was cut by 6 bases, the J end by 1 base, with 13 bases between. The germline V gene has CDR1 SGHTA and CDR2 FQGNSA. CDR3 length equals 15 residues. This CDR3 reads CASSSEGLSNQPQHF. The CDR3, as DNA: TGTGCCAGCAGTTCGGAGGGATTGAGCAATCAGCCCCAGCATTTT. Combining the CDR3 with reference TRBV7-2 and TRBJ1-5 gives the whole variable domain GAGVSQSPSNKVTEKGKDVELRCDPISGHTALYWYRQSLGQGLEFLIYFQGNSAPDKSGLPSDRFSAERTGGSVSTLTIQRTQQEDSAVYLCASSSEGLSNQPQHFGDGTRLSIL.

DNA for the CDR3: TGTGCCAGCAGCATCGGGACTAGCGGATTCCAAGAGACCCAGTACTTC. Translated, it gives CASSIGTSGFQETQYF. The chain recombines TRBV9 with TRBJ2-5; TRBD2 aligns across 11 bases. CDR3 length: 16 amino acids. CDR1 and CDR2 from the germline V gene are SGDLS and YYNGEE. The trim removed 4 bases at V and 1 base at J, leaving 6 bases unmatched.

The rearrangement joins TRBV5-1 to TRBJ2-2; D may be TRBD1 (5 bases). V was trimmed by 2 bases and J by 2 bases, leaving 10 bases between them. The CDR3 is 15 residues long. The germline CDR1 and CDR2 sequences are SGHRS and YFSETQ. The CDR3 spells CASSLRGHNTGELFF. The CDR3 region has the DNA TGCGCCAGCAGCTTAAGAGGACACAACACCGGGGAGCTGTTTTTT. Complete variable domain (other parts from reference TRBV5-1 and TRBJ2-2): KAGVTQTPRYLIKTRGQQVTLSCSPISGHRSVSWYQQTPGQGLQFLFEYFSETQRNKGNFPGRFSGRQFSNSRSEMNVSTLELGDSALYLCASSLRGHNTGELFFGEGSRLTVL.

The V and J genes are TRBV5-5 and TRBJ1-4, with D uncertain. V gave up 4 bases and J gave up 8 bases, with 21 bases separating them. The CDR3 extends over 16 amino acids. CDR1 is SGHKS, CDR2 YYEKEE, per germline (reference sequence). The CDR3 region is CASSLDRRLLLEKLFF. The CDR3, as DNA: TGTGCCAGCAGCCTAGACCGGAGGTTACTTTTGGAAAAACTGTTTTTT.

The chain links TRBV15 to TRBJ2-7; 10 bases are a match to TRBD1. Germline CDR1 LNHNV, CDR2 YYDKDF (reference sequence). V shed 1 base, J shed 2 bases, and the junction held 11 bases outside the gene matches. The CDR3 length is 18 residues. The CDR3 reads CATSRALPGQGVPYEQYF. In nucleotides, the CDR3 is TGTGCCACCAGCAGAGCCCTTCCCGGACAGGGGGTTCCCTACGAGCAGTACTTC. The full variable domain, its missing parts supplied by reference TRBV15 and TRBJ2-7, is DAMVIQNPRYQVTQFGKPVTLSCSQTLNHNVMYWYQQKSSQAPKLLFHYYDKDFNNEADTPDNFQSRRPNTSFCFLDIRSPGLGDTAMYLCATSRALPGQGVPYEQYFGPGTRLTVT.

The chain combines TRBV5-1 with TRBJ1-5; D ambiguous. The CDR3 covers 15 residues. V was shortened by 2 bases and J by 2 bases, with 11 bases between the two germline ends. Germline loops: CDR1 SGHRS, CDR2 YFSETQ. As DNA, the CDR3 is TGCGCCAGCAGCTTTACGGGGAGTGGCAATCAGCCCCAGCATTTT. It translates to CASSFTGSGNQPQHF. The variable domain in full, with the rest retrieved from reference TRBV5-1 and TRBJ1-5, is KAGVTQTPRYLIKTRGQQVTLSCSPISGHRSVSWYQQTPGQGLQFLFEYFSETQRNKGNFPGRFSGRQFSNSRSEMNVSTLELGDSALYLCASSFTGSGNQPQHFGDGTRLSIL.

The chain combines TRBV4-1 with TRBJ2-7; 10 bases are shared with TRBD1. This CDR3 is 15 amino acids long. J was trimmed by 1 base and V by 5 bases; bases with no gene match: 5. Germline lookup yields CDR1 MGHRA and CDR2 YSYEKL. The CDR3 DNA reads TGCGCCAGCAGCTACCGGGACAGGGGATCCTACGAGCAGTACTTC. This sequence encodes CASSYRDRGSYEQYF.